This T cell receptor beta chain was captured by sequencing in a study of cytomegalovirus exposure and HLA in healthy donors. The PCR was carried out with 60 Vbeta primers and 13 Jbeta primers. TCRdb's copy holds only in-frame clones and misses some; the assay was immunoSEQ multiplex PCR. The sample's table shows about 84,000 clones. Sequenced input: PBMCs. This receptor was obtained from a man aged 50 or older in good health and CMV-seronegative.

The CDR3 coding sequence is TGTGCCAGCAGCCCCCAGACAGGGGGCTACGAGCAGTACTTC. Translated, it gives CASSPQTGGYEQYF. This chain joins TRBV7-3 and TRBJ2-7; 9 nucleotides agree with TRBD1. The CDR3 loop spans 14 amino acids. CDR1 is SGHTA and CDR2 is FQGTGA in the germline V gene. Unmatched junction bases numbered 5, after V lost 5 bases and J lost 3 bases.